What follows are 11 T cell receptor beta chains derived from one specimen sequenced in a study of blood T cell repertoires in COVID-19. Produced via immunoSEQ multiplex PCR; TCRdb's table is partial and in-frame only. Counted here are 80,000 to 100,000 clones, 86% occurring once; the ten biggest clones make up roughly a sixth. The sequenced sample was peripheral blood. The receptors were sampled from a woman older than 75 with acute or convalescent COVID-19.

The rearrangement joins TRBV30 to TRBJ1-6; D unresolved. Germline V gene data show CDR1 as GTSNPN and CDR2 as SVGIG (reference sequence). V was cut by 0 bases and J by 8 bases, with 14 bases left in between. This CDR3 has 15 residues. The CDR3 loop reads CAWSVERVLDSPLHF. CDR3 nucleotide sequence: TGTGCCTGGAGTGTAGAGAGGGTACTTGATTCACCCCTCCACTTT. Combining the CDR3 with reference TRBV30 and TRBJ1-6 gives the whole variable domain SQTIHQWPATLVQPVGSPLSLECTVEGTSNPNLYWYRQAAGRGLQLLFYSVGIGQISSEVPQNLSASRPQDRQFILSSKKLLLSDSGFYLCAWSVERVLDSPLHFGNGTRLTVT.

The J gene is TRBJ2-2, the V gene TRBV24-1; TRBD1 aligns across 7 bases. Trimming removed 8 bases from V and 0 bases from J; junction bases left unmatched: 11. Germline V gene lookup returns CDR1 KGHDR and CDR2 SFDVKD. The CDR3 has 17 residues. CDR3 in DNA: TGTGCCACCATTGTGAGGGGGCCCTCTTCGAACACCGGGGAGCTGTTTTTT. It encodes CATIVRGPSSNTGELFF.

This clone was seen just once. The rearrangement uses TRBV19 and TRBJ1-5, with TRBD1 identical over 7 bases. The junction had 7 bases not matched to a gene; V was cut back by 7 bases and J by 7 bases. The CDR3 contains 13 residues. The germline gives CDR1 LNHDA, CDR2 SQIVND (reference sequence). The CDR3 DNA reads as TGTGCCAGTACTCGGACAGGAGGGCAGCCCCAGCATTTT. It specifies CASTRTGGQPQHF.

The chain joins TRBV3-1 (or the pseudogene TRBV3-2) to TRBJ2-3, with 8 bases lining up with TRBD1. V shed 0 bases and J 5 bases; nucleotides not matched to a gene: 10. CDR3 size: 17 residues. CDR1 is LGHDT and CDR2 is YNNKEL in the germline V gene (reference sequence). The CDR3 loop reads CASSQDWGRGRGDTQYF. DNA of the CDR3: TGTGCCAGCAGCCAAGATTGGGGCAGGGGGCGCGGAGATACGCAGTATTTT.

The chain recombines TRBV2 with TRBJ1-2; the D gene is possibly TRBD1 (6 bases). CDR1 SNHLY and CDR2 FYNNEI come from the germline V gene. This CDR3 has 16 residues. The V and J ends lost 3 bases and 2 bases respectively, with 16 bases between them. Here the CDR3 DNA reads TGTGCCAGCAGTGAGGGGGCCACTGGCTTAAACTATGGCTACACCTTC. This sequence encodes CASSEGATGLNYGYTF.

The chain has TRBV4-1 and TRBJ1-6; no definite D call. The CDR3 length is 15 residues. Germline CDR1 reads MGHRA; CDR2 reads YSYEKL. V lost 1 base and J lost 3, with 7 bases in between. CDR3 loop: CASSQGAFYNSPLHF. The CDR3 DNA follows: TGCGCCAGCAGCCAAGGAGCTTTCTATAATTCACCCCTCCACTTT.

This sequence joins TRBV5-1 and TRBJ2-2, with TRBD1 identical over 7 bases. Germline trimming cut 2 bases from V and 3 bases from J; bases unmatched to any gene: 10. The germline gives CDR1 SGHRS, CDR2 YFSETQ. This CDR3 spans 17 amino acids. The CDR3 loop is CASSFLTGRGDTGELFF. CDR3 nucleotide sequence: TGCGCCAGCAGCTTTCTGACAGGGCGAGGGGACACCGGGGAGCTGTTTTTT.

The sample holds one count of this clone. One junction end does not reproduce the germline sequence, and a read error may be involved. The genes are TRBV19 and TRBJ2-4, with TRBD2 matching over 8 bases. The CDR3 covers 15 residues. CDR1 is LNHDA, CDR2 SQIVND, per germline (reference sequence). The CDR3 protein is CASSGGGLAKNIQYF. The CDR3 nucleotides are TGTGCCAGTTCCGGCGGGGGGCTAGCCAAAAACATTCAGTACTTT.

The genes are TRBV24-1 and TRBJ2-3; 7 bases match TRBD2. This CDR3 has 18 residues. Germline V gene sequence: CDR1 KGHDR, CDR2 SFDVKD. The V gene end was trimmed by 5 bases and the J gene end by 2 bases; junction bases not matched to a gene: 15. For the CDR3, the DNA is TGTGCCACCAGTGGGCCGGGGTGGGGGGGACCTTTCACAGATACGCAGTATTTT. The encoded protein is CATSGPGWGGPFTDTQYF.

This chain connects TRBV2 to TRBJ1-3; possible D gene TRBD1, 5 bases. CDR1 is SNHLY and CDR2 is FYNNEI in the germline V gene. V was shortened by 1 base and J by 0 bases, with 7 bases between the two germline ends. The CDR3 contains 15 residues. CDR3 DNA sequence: TGTGCCAGCAGTGAAGGGGGCTACTCTGGAAACACCATATATTTT. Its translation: CASSEGGYSGNTIYF.

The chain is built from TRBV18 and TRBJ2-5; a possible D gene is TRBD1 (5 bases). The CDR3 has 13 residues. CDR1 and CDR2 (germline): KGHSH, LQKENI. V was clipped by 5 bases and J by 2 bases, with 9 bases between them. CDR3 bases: TGTGCCAGCTCAAGCAGACAGCAAGAGACCCAGTACTTC. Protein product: CASSSRQQETQYF.